This entry describes one TCR beta chain. Its antigen is currently unknown. This CDR3 spans 15 amino acids. Germline loops: CDR1 LNHDA, CDR2 SQIVND (reference sequence). V was clipped by 5 bases and J by 2 bases; unmatched bases: 5. Assay used: immunoSEQ multiplex PCR; TCRdb lists only in-frame clones, some missing. This table holds about 90,000 clones, 75% to 90% found once. The data stem from a study of OX40 agonist ivuxolimab in advanced cancers. Study as a whole: An agonistic anti-OX40 (CD134) antibody, ivuxolimab, was used to treat the patients. General observations from the study: Some nonresponders likewise displayed low normalized T-cell clonal expansion. Averaging showed that CD8+ T cells had more expanded clones than CD4+ did.

Specimen: CD4+ or CD8+ T cells sorted from blood, collected in a trial of the OX40 agonist ivuxolimab. The chain joins TRBV19 to TRBJ2-4; 8 bases are shared with TRBD2. The source of this sequence is an adult with an advanced solid tumor such as melanoma, head and neck, liver or kidney cancer. The CDR3 here is CASSLVSGTKNIQYF. Here the CDR3 DNA reads TGTGCCAGTAGTTTAGTTAGCGGGACCAAAAACATTCAGTACTTC.